The 32 T cell receptor beta chains given below trace back to one sample, sequenced in a study of metastatic and nonmetastatic thyroid tumors. Among the patients, none had received any treatment before thyroid surgery. TCRdb used MiXCR to call clones anew from the PCR reads. The sample lists tens of thousands of clones, about an eighth occurring once. Sequenced input: blood. The receptors were sampled from a female donor with papillary thyroid cancer or a benign thyroid nodule (not recorded which). Some clones in this sample may be carry-over from other donors' samples.

Ten or more counts support this clone. This chain connects TRBV28 to TRBJ2-1; D call uncertain. V shed 2 bases and J shed 6 bases, with 11 bases lying between them. This CDR3 comprises 14 residues. CDR1 and CDR2 from the germline V gene are MDHEN and SYDVKM. The CDR3: CASSLPGPFNEQFF. CDR3 coding DNA: TGTGCCAGCAGTTTACCCGGACCCTTCAATGAGCAGTTCTTC.

The table lists this clone with many counts. CDR3 in amino acids: CASGLPHTSYEQYF. The CDR3 nucleotides read TGTGCTAGTGGTTTGCCCCATACGAGCTACGAGCAGTACTTC. The rearrangement uses TRBV12-5 and TRBJ2-7; D uncertain. V was shortened by 2 bases and J by 3 bases, with 11 bases between the two germline ends. Germline CDR1 and CDR2: LGHNT and FRNRAP. The CDR3 has 14 amino acids.

This clone was recorded at least ten times. The chain recombines TRBV5-4 with TRBJ1-2, with a weak D call TRBD1 (6 bases). The V gene's germline CDR1 is SGHNT and CDR2 YYREEE (reference sequence). The CDR3 has 15 amino acids. V was shortened by 4 bases and J by 1 base, with 14 bases between the two germline ends. CDR3 in DNA: TGTGCCAGCAGCCCAAAGGACAGTTATAACTATGGCTACACCTTC. Translating gives CASSPKDSYNYGYTF.

The table lists this clone with many counts. V and J are TRBV20-1 and TRBJ1-3; TRBD1 might be the D (5 bases). The germline V and J ends were trimmed by 8 bases and 1 base, with 18 bases remaining between them. This CDR3 region has 15 residues. Germline V lookup: CDR1 DFQATT, CDR2 SNEGSKA (reference sequence). As DNA, the CDR3 is TGCAGTACCCCAGGGCAAACCACATCTGGAAACACCATATATTTT. Amino acid sequence: CSTPGQTTSGNTIYF.

In its sample, this clone was seen many times. This chain joins TRBV18 and TRBJ2-2; D uncertain. The CDR3 length is 13 residues. V lost 0 bases and J lost 2, with 1 base in between. CDR1 is KGHSH and CDR2 is LQKENI in the germline V gene. The DNA of the CDR3 is TGTGCCAGCTCACCACCTAACACCGGGGAGCTGTTTTTT. Its protein is CASSPPNTGELFF.

This clone was picked up many times. The gene calls are TRBV28 and TRBJ1-2; no clear D. Per germline, CDR1 MDHEN and CDR2 SYDVKM. Trimming left V 5 bases short and J 5 bases short, with 6 bases between. The CDR3 is 11 residues long. Written as DNA, the CDR3 is TGTGCCAGCAGTGGCTTATATGGCTACACCTTC. Translated: CASSGLYGYTF.

This clone was picked up many times. The chain couples TRBV4-3 to TRBJ2-2; D ambiguous. Germline V gene data show CDR1 as LGHNA and CDR2 as YSLEER. Trimming took off 1 base at V and 4 bases at J, with 7 bases between the two ends. This CDR3 has 14 amino acids. This chain's CDR3 is CASSQVMSTGELFF. The CDR3 region has the DNA TGCGCCAGCAGCCAAGTGATGTCCACCGGGGAGCTGTTTTTT.

This clone was detected ten times or more. The chain couples TRBV18 to TRBJ1-2, with a weak D call TRBD1 (6 bases). With 4 bases removed from V and 7 bases from J, the gap between germline ends came to 16 bases. This CDR3 spans 14 amino acids. Germline CDR1 reads KGHSH; CDR2 reads LQKENI. CDR3 amino acids: CASSQDRFLGGYTF. The CDR3 DNA reads as TGTGCCAGCTCACAGGACAGATTCTTAGGTGGCTACACCTTC.

This clone was seen many times. This clone may be a read error of a much larger clone one base away. The same CDR3 also results from other DNA sequences found in this sample. As DNA, the CDR3 is TGTGCCAGCAGCGCCGGGACTAGAGTCACCGGAGAGCTGTTTTTT. It is translated as CASSAGTRVTGELFF. The chain links TRBV11-2 to TRBJ2-2; 8 nucleotides match TRBD2. Germline values: CDR1 SGHAT, CDR2 FQNNGV. The CDR3 covers 15 residues.

This clone has only a few counts. This may arise from a read error, as a much more abundant clone is one base away. The V call is TRBV7-3, the J call TRBJ2-3; D ambiguous. The CDR3 loop spans 13 amino acids. Trimming left V 4 bases short and J 4 bases short, with 9 bases between. Germline-derived CDR1 and CDR2 are SGHTA and FQGTGA. CDR3 sequence: CASSSYHADTQYF. In nucleotides, the CDR3 is TGTGCCAGCAGCTCATACCACGCAGATACGCAGTATTTT.

This clone was recorded at least ten times. The chain links TRBV6-1 to TRBJ2-3; no reliable D call. The germline gives CDR1 MNHNS, CDR2 SASEGT. V was trimmed by 7 bases and J by 3 bases, leaving 2 bases between them. This CDR3 is 10 amino acids long. The CDR3 protein is CASKTDTQYF. CDR3 nucleotides: TGTGCCAGCAAGACAGATACGCAGTATTTT.

Ten or more counts support this clone. This chain links TRBV28 with TRBJ2-3; possible D gene TRBD1, 5 bases. This CDR3 has 15 residues. V lost 3 bases to trimming and J lost 0 bases, with 10 bases between them. Germline V gene lookup returns CDR1 MDHEN and CDR2 SYDVKM. The chain's CDR3 is CASSFRAGSTDTQYF. The DNA of the CDR3 is TGTGCCAGCAGTTTTAGGGCAGGGAGCACAGATACGCAGTATTTT.

A remark on this clone: Just one base apart from a much larger clone, this may be a read error. The rearrangement links TRBV18 to TRBJ2-1; a weak D match, TRBD1 (6 bases). Trimming took off 4 bases at V and 2 bases at J, with 24 bases between the two ends. Germline assignment: CDR1 KGHSH and CDR2 LQKENI. This CDR3 is built from 19 residues. The CDR3 loop is CASSQRNLPGTPTYNEQFF. DNA for the CDR3: TGTGCCAGCTCACAACGAAATCTGCCCGGGACACCTACCTACAATGAGCAGTTCTTC.

Comment on this clone: Mismatch with germline at one junction end may stem from a read error. The V and J genes are TRBV20-1 and TRBJ2-2, with D perhaps given as TRBD1 or TRBD2 (6 bases each). This CDR3 comprises 14 residues. In germline, CDR1 is DFQATT, CDR2 SNEGSKA (reference sequence). In DNA form, the CDR3 reads TGCAGTGCTCCCCTAGGGGGGAACACCGTGGAGCTGTTTTTT. Its protein product is CSAPLGGNTVELFF.

This clone was counted many times. The chain couples TRBV20-1 to TRBJ1-5, with TRBD1 matching over 9 bases. Germline V lookup: CDR1 DFQATT, CDR2 SNEGSKA (reference sequence). CDR3 length: 13 amino acids. The V segment lost 0 bases and the J segment 7 bases; nucleotides outside the gene matches: 1. In nucleotides, the CDR3 is TGCAGTGCTAGAGAAACAGGGGGCCAGCCCCAGCATTTT. Residues: CSARETGGQPQHF.

Ten or more counts support this clone. This chain uses TRBV4-3 with TRBJ1-6; D is possibly TRBD1 (5 bases). Trimming took off 4 bases at V and 11 bases at J, with 24 bases between the two ends. This CDR3 is 17 amino acids long. Looked up from germline, CDR1 is LGHNA and CDR2 is YSLEER. This CDR3 is CASSLGRAGSLSAPLHF. CDR3 in DNA: TGCGCCAGCAGCCTTGGCCGGGCAGGGAGTCTGTCGGCACCCCTCCACTTT.

The chain combines TRBV7-2 with TRBJ2-1; unclear D gene. Trimming left V 0 bases short and J 6 bases short, with 9 bases between. Germline lookup yields CDR1 SGHTA and CDR2 FQGNSA. The CDR3 totals 14 residues. The CDR3 DNA follows: TGTGCCAGCAGCTTAGCGGCTGGTTCCAATGAGCAGTTCTTC. Encoded protein: CASSLAAGSNEQFF.

The J gene is TRBJ2-3, the V gene TRBV7-9; 10 bases agree with TRBD1. Germline V CDR1 and CDR2: SEHNR, FQNEAQ (reference sequence). This CDR3 spans 14 amino acids. The V gene end was trimmed by 4 bases and the J gene end by 3 bases; junction bases not matched to a gene: 1. The DNA of the CDR3 is TGTGCCAGCAGCTCGGGACAGGGGACAGATACGCAGTATTTT. As protein: CASSSGQGTDTQYF. Full variable domain (missing parts from reference TRBV7-9 and TRBJ2-3): DTGVSQNPRHKITKRGQNVTFRCDPISEHNRLYWYRQTLGQGPEFLTYFQNEAQLEKSRLLSDRFSAERPKGSFSTLEIQRTEQGDSAMYLCASSSGQGTDTQYFGPGTRLTVL.

This clone was seen many times. The V gene is TRBV6-1, the J gene TRBJ2-4; possibly TRBD2 for D (6 bases). V lost 2 bases to trimming and J lost 9 bases, with 23 bases between them. CDR1 is MNHNS and CDR2 is SASEGT in the germline V gene. There are 17 residues in the CDR3. CDR3 bases: TGTGCCAGCAGTGAACGCTTTAGCGGACTCCAAAGTGGCATTCAGTACTTC. It specifies CASSERFSGLQSGIQYF.

This clone turned up a few times. This rearrangement joins TRBV6-1 to TRBJ1-2; 9 bases align to TRBD1. After removal of 4 bases from V and 9 bases from J, the junction contained 12 bases not matched to a gene. The CDR3 is 15 amino acids. Germline V lookup: CDR1 MNHNS, CDR2 SASEGT. The CDR3 sequence: CASSVGTGSLRCYTF. The CDR3 DNA reads TGTGCCAGCAGTGTCGGGACAGGGAGTCTGAGGTGCTACACCTTC.

The gene calls are TRBV7-6 and TRBJ1-2; D call uncertain. The germline V gene encodes CDR1 SGHVS and CDR2 FNYEAQ. V was cut by 0 bases and J by 3 bases, with 8 bases left in between. The CDR3 loop spans 14 amino acids. CDR3 coding DNA: TGTGCCAGCAGCTTAGCGAAGGGCGACTATGGCTACACCTTC. Amino acids: CASSLAKGDYGYTF.

This clone was counted ten times or more. The rearrangement links TRBV3-1 to TRBJ1-5; D might be TRBD1 (5 bases). With 4 bases removed from V and 6 bases from J, the gap between germline ends came to 7 bases. This CDR3 spans 12 amino acids. Germline V gene sequence: CDR1 LGHDT, CDR2 YNNKEL (reference sequence). DNA for the CDR3: TGTGCCAGCAGCCTCCAGGGTCAGCCCCAGCATTTT. It is translated as CASSLQGQPQHF.

This clone was seen at least ten times. The chain recombines TRBV6-1 with TRBJ2-5, with D possibly TRBD1 on 5 matching bases. The CDR3 length is 15 residues. Germline CDR1 reads MNHNS; CDR2 reads SASEGT. Trimming cost V 5 bases and J 5 bases, with 18 bases left between them. In nucleotides, the CDR3 is TGTGCCAGCAGTACACGACCAGGGTTTCACGAGACCCAGTACTTC. Translation gives CASSTRPGFHETQYF.

The V call is TRBV19, the J call TRBJ2-1; D is unresolved. The CDR3 spans 13 residues. Trimming pared 3 bases from V and 2 bases from J, leaving 5 bases between. CDR1 is LNHDA, CDR2 SQIVND, per germline (reference sequence). The CDR3 sequence is CASSMWPYNEQFF. The CDR3 DNA reads TGTGCCAGTAGTATGTGGCCCTACAATGAGCAGTTCTTC. Filled out from reference TRBV19 and TRBJ2-1, the complete variable domain reads DGGITQSPKYLFRKEGQNVTLSCEQNLNHDAMYWYRQDPGQGLRLIYYSQIVNDFQKGDIAEGYSVSREKKESFPLTVTSAQKNPTAFYLCASSMWPYNEQFFGPGTRLTVL.

This clone showed up many times. The V call is TRBV5-4, the J call TRBJ1-3; D is unresolved. CDR3 length: 13 amino acids. Germline V gives CDR1 SGHNT, CDR2 YYREEE (reference sequence). V lost 0 bases and J 7 bases, leaving 8 bases between the germline ends. CDR3 amino acids: CASSLAGVNTIYF. The CDR3 DNA is TGTGCCAGCAGCTTGGCCGGGGTGAACACCATATATTTT. The entire variable domain, with the rest obtained from reference TRBV5-4 and TRBJ1-3, is as follows: ETGVTQSPTHLIKTRGQQVTLRCSSQSGHNTVSWYQQALGQGPQFIFQYYREEENGRGNFPPRFSGLQFPNYSSELNVNALELDDSALYLCASSLAGVNTIYFGEGSWLTVV.

In its sample, this clone was seen many times. The V gene is TRBV20-1, the J gene TRBJ1-6, with D unresolved. There are 12 residues in the CDR3. V was trimmed by 2 bases and J by 13 bases, leaving 12 bases between them. Germline CDR1 DFQATT, CDR2 SNEGSKA (reference sequence). CDR3 region: CSARQGRDPLHF. As DNA, the CDR3 is TGCAGTGCTAGACAAGGGAGGGATCCCCTCCACTTT.

The J gene is TRBJ1-5, the V gene TRBV6-1, with a tentative D call TRBD1 (5 bases). CDR1 MNHNS and CDR2 SASEGT come from the germline V gene. This CDR3 contains 16 residues. Trimming removed 5 bases at V and 0 bases at J, with 14 bases between. The CDR3 nucleotides are TGTGCCAGCAGTCTCCATGGGGCGCGTAGCAATCAGCCCCAGCATTTT. It encodes CASSLHGARSNQPQHF.

To note about this clone: This may be a read error, as it is one base from a much larger clone. This rearrangement joins TRBV28 to TRBJ2-7; no clear D. Trimming took off 3 bases at V and 6 bases at J, with 9 bases between the two ends. The germline CDR1 and CDR2 sequences are MDHEN and SYDVKM. The length of the CDR3 is 12 residues. This CDR3 reads CASSFRTLEQYF. The CDR3 DNA reads as TGTGCCAGCAGTTTTCGGACCCTCGAGCAGTACTTC.

Many counts were recorded for this clone. The chain couples TRBV28 to TRBJ2-5, with 11 bases matching TRBD2. This CDR3 region has 15 residues. Germline V CDR1 and CDR2: MDHEN, SYDVKM. V shed 3 bases and J 3 bases; nucleotides not matched to a gene: 3. Written as DNA, the CDR3 is TGTGCCAGCAGTTTTGGGACTAGCGGTAAAGAGACCCAGTACTTC. This encodes CASSFGTSGKETQYF. Together with reference TRBV28 and TRBJ2-5, the CDR3 gives the full variable domain: DVKVTQSSRYLVKRTGEKVFLECVQDMDHENMFWYRQDPGLGLRLIYFSYDVKMKEKGDIPEGYSVSREKKERFSLILESASTNQTSMYLCASSFGTSGKETQYFGPGTRLLVL.

In this sample, this clone turned up a few times. The chain joins TRBV7-6 to TRBJ2-5; TRBD2 agrees at 13 bases. Losses at the gene ends were 4 bases for V and 7 bases for J; bases not matched to a gene: 6. The CDR3 has 15 residues. Germline V gene sequence: CDR1 SGHVS, CDR2 FNYEAQ. The CDR3 coding sequence is TGTGCCAGCAGCTATACTAGCGGGAGGGAGGGGACCCAGTACTTC. Residues: CASSYTSGREGTQYF.

Turning to this clone: This could be a read error, since a much larger clone is one nucleotide away. The chain joins TRBV3-1 to TRBJ1-5, with TRBD1 matching 7 bases. Losses at the gene ends were 1 base for V and 7 bases for J; bases not matched to a gene: 19. CDR3 size: 19 residues. Germline V lookup: CDR1 LGHDT, CDR2 YNNKEL (reference sequence). CDR3 sequence: CASSQVNDRQGSTGQPQHF. The CDR3 nucleotides read TGTGCCAGCAGCCAAGTTAACGACCGACAGGGTAGTACGGGGCAGCCCCAGCATTTT.

This clone was found many times. The genes are TRBV11-2 and TRBJ1-3; maybe TRBD1 (5 bases). Germline V lookup: CDR1 SGHAT, CDR2 FQNNGV. The CDR3 spans 13 residues. Trimming stripped 0 bases from V and 7 bases from J, with 7 bases between. CDR3 protein: CASSLDRANTIYF. The CDR3 bases are TGTGCCAGCAGCTTAGACAGGGCGAACACCATATATTTT.